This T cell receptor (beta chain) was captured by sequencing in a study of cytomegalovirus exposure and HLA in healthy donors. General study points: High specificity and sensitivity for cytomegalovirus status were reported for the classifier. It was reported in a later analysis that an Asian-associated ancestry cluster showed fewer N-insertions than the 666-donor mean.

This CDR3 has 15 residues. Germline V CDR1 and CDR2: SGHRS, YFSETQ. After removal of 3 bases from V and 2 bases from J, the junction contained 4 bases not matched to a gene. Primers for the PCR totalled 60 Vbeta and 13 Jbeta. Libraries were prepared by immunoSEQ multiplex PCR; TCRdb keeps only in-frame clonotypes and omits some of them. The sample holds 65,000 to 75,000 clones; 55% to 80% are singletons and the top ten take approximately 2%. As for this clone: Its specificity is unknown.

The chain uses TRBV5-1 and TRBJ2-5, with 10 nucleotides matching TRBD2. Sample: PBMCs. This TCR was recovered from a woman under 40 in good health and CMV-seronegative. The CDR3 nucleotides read TGCGCCAGCAGCTGGCTAGCGGGGGAACAAGAGACCCAGTACTTC. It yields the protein CASSWLAGEQETQYF. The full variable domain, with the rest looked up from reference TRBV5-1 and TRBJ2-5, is KAGVTQTPRYLIKTRGQQVTLSCSPISGHRSVSWYQQTPGQGLQFLFEYFSETQRNKGNFPGRFSGRQFSNSRSEMNVSTLELGDSALYLCASSWLAGEQETQYFGPGTRLLVL.